This T cell receptor beta chain was sequenced during a study of shared clonotypes between healthy human individuals (TCRdb year 2020). About the study as a whole: Three men and two women, aged 18 to 49 years, made up the cohort. Blood TCR repertoires of about five healthy adults were deeply sequenced to estimate repertoire size and the extent of clonotype sharing between individuals. Between about 0.9 and 8.9 billion PBMCs per donor were obtained by leukapheresis. Different laboratories and diverse techniques were used to prepare libraries and sequence TCR repertoires, to increase sequencing depth and limit assay-specific biases. Per donor, three plates each were used for CD4 naive and CD4 memory, two for CD8 naive, and one for CD8 memory. The paper as a whole reports these results and caveats: Sampling was restricted to blood, and TCR repertoires in tissue are likely to differ from TCR repertoires in blood. Across four donors, approximately 4.6% of naive CD4, around 3.5% of naive CD8, under 2.5% of memory CD4, and roughly 0.41% of memory CD8 clonotypes were shared. The genetic and exposure-history diversity represented was limited by the small number of donors. Pairwise subsampling indicated that sequencing depth was expected to affect the degree of clonotype sharing among donors. Even with the large sequencing depth, rarefaction of the sorted-subset datasets indicated that sequencing was incomplete. Compared with non-shared clonotypes, the clonotypes found in all four sorted-subset donors had higher generation probabilities. Naive subsets generally had larger estimated clonotype richness than memory subsets did.

The V end loses 4 bases and the J end loses 8 bases, and a stretch of 11 bases separates them. From the cysteine through the phenylalanine, the CDR3 covers 13 amino acids. The sequence is cut down to CDR3 DNA, 39 bases in frame from base 1. According to the germline V gene (reference sequence), CDR1 reads SGHAT and CDR2 reads FQDESV. The donors were healthy, HIV-negative adults who had no recently reported acute infections or vaccinations. Every donor was a Caucasian adult living in Nashville, Tennessee, USA. Magnetic negative selection was used to enrich CD4+ T cells, after which naive cells were positively selected on CD45RA and the negative fraction became the memory subset. After blood collection by leukapheresis, PBMCs were isolated using Ficoll-Histopaque density gradient centrifugation and then cryopreserved in the vapor phase of liquid nitrogen. Analytical flow cytometry was used to check the purity and quantity of every magnetically sorted T cell population. Each sorted fraction had its genomic DNA isolated and then quantified by UV absorbance on a Nanodrop 2000c.

As for this clone: Its target antigen remains unknown. The sample holds no much larger clone one base away, and base qualities are not on file.

Using the deep immunoSEQ assay, TCR CDR3 regions were amplified from genomic DNA by multiplex PCR. Genomic DNA extracted from each cell subset was distributed evenly over all wells of several immunoSEQ 96-well plates, and each plate served as one replicate. For sorted subsets, around 200 ng genomic DNA, equal to 30,000 to 35,000 T cell genomes, was loaded into each replicate PCR. Purified libraries were measured with a Qubit 3.0 fluorometer, size-checked on a Bioanalyzer 2100, and measured again with the KAPA Library Quantification kit. Every immunoSEQ 96-well plate was sequenced on a separate single-read 150-cycle Illumina NextSeq 550 flow cell. The study's processing was this. The immunoSEQ output contained only junctional sequences without quality scores, so filtering could not match that applied to full-length reads. Sequences were annotated with PyIR, a Python wrapper for IgBLAST v1.9, using IMGT germline references to assign V/J genes and CDR3. Any read was removed if the V/J assignment was weak (E-value above 1e-6), the CDR3 was missing, or the read contained stop codons, out-of-frame junctions, or ambiguous translated residues. V3J clonotypes were defined as sequences sharing the same inferred V gene, J gene, and CDR3 amino acid sequence. Percentage overlap between repertoires was calculated by dividing the number of shared unique clonotypes by the size of the smaller repertoire. RTK rarefaction, the Chao1 estimator, and Recon v2.1 estimates of unobserved clonotypes were used to assess repertoire richness. Generation probabilities were computed with OLGA for all TCRbeta clonotypes obtained by the gDNA method from four donors. Not all clones reach the TCRdb copy of this immuneACCESS table, which keeps in-frame sequences only. Checked studies attribute under half of the gap to unresolved V genes and leave the rest unexplained. The D gene and trimming were derived from the DNA, and the V and J assignments and clone size from that table. The sample table shows over a million clones, and roughly 96% are seen once. The leading ten clones occupy roughly 1.1% of the sample.

Sequencing input: naive CD4+ T cells sorted from blood. The label giving this sample's cell subset or site can be read as: CD45RA+ positively selected. The TCR originated in a young man in good health. The rearrangement combines TRBV11-1 with TRBJ1-4; too little of a D gene remains to name it. CDR3 protein: CASSSMPFEKLFF. The base sequence is TGTGCCAGCAGCTCCATGCCCTTCGAAAAACTGTTTTTT.